Below are 15 T cell receptor beta chains sequenced from a single sample in a study of cytomegalovirus exposure and HLA in healthy donors. Repertoires were generated with immunoSEQ multiplex PCR, while TCRdb's copy carries only in-frame clones and drops some. The profile covers roughly 330,000 clones, with 87% appearing a single time and 1% to 1.5% taken by the ten largest. Sequenced input: PBMCs. Every receptor here comes from a woman in her 30s in good health and CMV-seropositive.

The rearrangement joins TRBV6-7 to TRBJ2-2; the D gene could be TRBD1 or TRBD2 (5 bases each). TRBV6-7 is an open reading frame whose function is uncertain. The CDR3 runs to 18 residues. The V and J ends lost 0 bases and 6 bases respectively, with 20 bases between them. This chain's CDR3 is CASSYSSSRPGQAGELFF. The DNA of the CDR3 is TGTGCCAGCAGTTACTCGAGTAGCCGACCGGGGCAGGCCGGGGAGCTGTTTTTT.

The chain uses TRBV30 and TRBJ2-6; D is unclear. Trimming stripped 1 base from V and 2 bases from J, with 3 bases between. Per germline, CDR1 GTSNPN and CDR2 SVGIG (reference sequence). This CDR3 contains 13 residues. CDR3 amino acids: CAWSATGANVLTF. DNA of the CDR3: TGTGCCTGGAGTGCGACTGGGGCCAACGTCCTGACTTTC.

The rearrangement joins TRBV5-1 to TRBJ2-5; 10 bases fit TRBD2. The germline V gene has CDR1 SGHRS and CDR2 YFSETQ. The CDR3 runs to 17 residues. Losses at the gene ends were 0 bases for V and 5 bases for J; bases not matched to a gene: 10. The CDR3 bases are TGCGCCAGCAGCTTGGAAGGGCTAGCGGGAGCTTGGGAGACCCAGTACTTC. Its protein is CASSLEGLAGAWETQYF.

This rearrangement joins TRBV30 to TRBJ1-1; no definite D call. Germline CDR1 reads GTSNPN; CDR2 reads SVGIG (reference sequence). The CDR3 runs to 12 residues. Trimming took 2 bases from V and 3 from J, leaving 7 bases between them. The CDR3 DNA sequence: TGTGCCTGGAGTCCCCCCCACACTGAAGCTTTCTTT. It is translated as CAWSPPHTEAFF.

The V gene is TRBV15, the J gene TRBJ2-7, with D maybe TRBD2 (5 bases). CDR1 is LNHNV and CDR2 is YYDKDF in the germline V gene (reference sequence). Between the trimmed V and J ends, which lost 5 bases and 5 bases, there was a span of 19 bases. The CDR3 is 15 residues long. The CDR3 nucleotides read TGTGCCACCAGCGGCGGGTTAGGCACCAGTGACGAGCAGTACTTC. Its protein product is CATSGGLGTSDEQYF.

This chain joins TRBV4-1 and TRBJ1-2; 9 bases agree with TRBD1. The CDR3 consists of 15 residues. Trimming at V came to 4 bases and at J to 4 bases, leaving 7 bases not matched to a gene. The V gene's germline CDR1 is MGHRA and CDR2 YSYEKL. In DNA form, the CDR3 reads TGCGCCAGCAGCCCCGGACAGGGGCCCCGCTATGGCTACACCTTC. It is translated as CASSPGQGPRYGYTF.

The chain couples TRBV29-1 to TRBJ1-2, with 8 bases lining up with TRBD1. This CDR3 comprises 13 residues. Looked up from germline, CDR1 is SQVTM and CDR2 is ANQGSEA. The V gene end was trimmed by 5 bases and the J gene end by 3 bases; junction bases not matched to a gene: 5. For the CDR3, the DNA is TGCAGCGTTTCGACAGGGGTGGACTATGGCTACACCTTC. It specifies CSVSTGVDYGYTF.

V and J are TRBV7-2 and TRBJ2-2, with TRBD2 as a possible D gene (5 bases). CDR1 and CDR2 (germline): SGHTA, FQGNSA. CDR3 size: 13 residues. Between the trimmed V and J ends, which lost 1 base and 11 bases, there was a span of 11 bases. The CDR3 DNA is TGTGCCAGCAGCTTAGTAGGAGGCCCCGAGCTGTTTTTT. It yields the protein CASSLVGGPELFF.

The chain uses TRBV6-1 and TRBJ1-5; D remains unclear. Germline V gives CDR1 MNHNS, CDR2 SASEGT. The germline V and J ends were trimmed by 3 bases and 5 bases, with 11 bases remaining between them. CDR3 length: 14 residues. Here the CDR3 reads CASSDREGDQPQHF. CDR3 sequence (DNA): TGTGCCAGCAGTGACCGGGAAGGAGATCAGCCCCAGCATTTT.

The genes are TRBV9 and TRBJ2-1; D gene unclear. V shed 2 bases and J shed 2 bases, with 5 bases lying between them. Germline V gene data show CDR1 as SGDLS and CDR2 as YYNGEE. This CDR3 has 13 residues. The CDR3 sequence: CASSVDPYNEQFF. In nucleotides, the CDR3 is TGTGCCAGCAGCGTCGACCCCTACAATGAGCAGTTCTTC.

The chain uses TRBV29-1 and TRBJ2-7; 7 bases map to TRBD1. After removal of 5 bases from V and 6 bases from J, the junction contained 7 bases not matched to a gene. The V gene's germline CDR1 is SQVTM and CDR2 ANQGSEA. The CDR3 is 12 amino acids. This CDR3 is CSVHLGTAEQYF. CDR3 in DNA: TGCAGCGTTCACTTAGGGACAGCCGAGCAGTACTTC.

This chain joins TRBV9 and TRBJ2-2; 8 nucleotides match TRBD2. This CDR3 is built from 16 residues. The V segment lost 0 bases and the J segment 3 bases; nucleotides outside the gene matches: 4. Per germline, CDR1 SGDLS and CDR2 YYNGEE. CDR3 sequence (DNA): TGTGCCAGCAGCGTAGTCACTAGCGGTCACACCGGGGAGCTGTTTTTT. Its translation: CASSVVTSGHTGELFF.

The chain couples TRBV29-1 to TRBJ1-2; D not certain. Per germline, CDR1 SQVTM and CDR2 ANQGSEA. The CDR3 runs to 10 residues. V lost 3 bases, J lost 6 bases, and 5 bases lay in between. CDR3 nucleotide sequence: TGCAGCGTTGACAGGAATGGCTACACCTTC. This gives the protein CSVDRNGYTF.

The rearrangement uses TRBV6-5 and TRBJ2-5; D possibly uses TRBD1 or TRBD2 (5 bases each). The DNA matches TRBJ2-7 better at its end, which makes the J call doubtful. Germline CDR1 reads MNHEY; CDR2 reads SVGAGI. This CDR3 spans 15 amino acids. CDR3 region: CASRQSGYGSYEQYF. DNA for the CDR3: TGTGCCAGCCGACAGTCGGGGTATGGGTCCTACGAGCAGTACTTC.

The chain has TRBV9 and TRBJ2-7, with 10 bases lining up with TRBD2. The germline V gene encodes CDR1 SGDLS and CDR2 YYNGEE. The CDR3 spans 18 residues. V shed 0 bases and J 2 bases; nucleotides not matched to a gene: 11. DNA for the CDR3: TGTGCCAGCAGCGTAGGAGGTAGCGGGGGGCCGGAACCCTACGAGCAGTACTTC. This translates into CASSVGGSGGPEPYEQYF.